The present TCR beta chain was sequenced within a study of beta chain features in type 1 diabetes. The sequenced template was cDNA made from the entire isolated RNA. The data were produced by immunoSEQ multiplex PCR, yet TCRdb's version contains in-frame clones alone and is incomplete. The table shows about 350,000 clones, with around a fifth occurring only once. In the case of this clone: What it binds is unknown.

The CDR3 length is 13 residues. Germline CDR1 is KGHSH and CDR2 is LQKENI. V was shortened by 6 bases and J by 0 bases, with 8 bases between the two germline ends. General study findings and limits: High TCR expression in some cells could lead to their over-representation in cDNA sequencing. Across all four CD4+ subsets, people with type 1 diabetes showed modestly shorter TCRB CDR3s.

A sort by CD45RO/CCR7/CD25/CD127/CD95/CD27 yielded CD4+ naive, central memory, regulatory and stem cell-like memory cells. V is TRBV18 and J is TRBJ1-2, with unresolved D. This TCR came from a young woman in good health. Input material: naive CD4+ T cells from blood. This CDR3 is CASSQDTNYGYTF. The CDR3 DNA reads as TGTGCCAGCTCTCAGGATACTAACTATGGCTACACCTTC.